A single sample is the source of the 14 T cell receptor beta chains below, sequenced in a study of T cell changes during pregnancy in multiple sclerosis (dated by TCRdb to about 2019). Library prep was done by the immunoSEQ multiplex PCR assay. Imported from immuneACCESS, the table was reduced by TCRdb to in-frame sequences with V and J called. These copies leave out some clones; in studies compared against another copy, an unresolved V gene accounts for under half, and the cause of the remainder is not known. Counted in this sample were tens of thousands of clones; 90% of them appeared once. Approximately 9.5% of the sample comes from the top ten. The sequencing used peripheral blood, collected after pregnancy. The receptors originated from a female donor in good health, enrolled as a control in a pregnancy study.

The chain links TRBV10-3 to TRBJ1-2; TRBD1 is a possible D gene (5 bases). The V gene lost 6 bases and the J gene lost 0 bases, with 11 bases spanning the gap. This CDR3 has 14 residues. CDR1 and CDR2 (germline): ENHRY, SYGVKD. The CDR3 nucleotides are TGTGCCATCAGAGACAGTACTTCTAACTATGGCTACACCTTC. Protein product: CAIRDSTSNYGYTF.

The chain is built from TRBV30 and TRBJ1-4; D gene ambiguous. The germline V gene has CDR1 GTSNPN and CDR2 SVGIG (reference sequence). Trimming took off 4 bases at V and 5 bases at J, with 11 bases between the two ends. This CDR3 region has 13 residues. CDR3 DNA sequence: TGTGCCTGGATCCCCCGGGGAAATGAAAAACTGTTTTTT. It is translated as CAWIPRGNEKLFF.

This chain joins TRBV30 and TRBJ1-5; no definite D call. This CDR3 has 12 amino acids. Germline values: CDR1 GTSNPN, CDR2 SVGIG (reference sequence). Trimming took off 1 base at V and 4 bases at J, with 5 bases between the two ends. CDR3 region: CAWSEQNQPQHF. The DNA of the CDR3 is TGTGCCTGGAGTGAACAAAATCAGCCCCAGCATTTT.

The rearrangement links TRBV29-1 to TRBJ1-2; D gene unclear. The CDR3 covers 14 residues. Germline CDR1 reads SQVTM; CDR2 reads ANQGSEA. Trimming took 0 bases from V and 6 from J, leaving 14 bases between them. Written as DNA, the CDR3 is TGCAGCGTTGAAGAGGTGAGCAGGTCTGATGGCTACACCTTC. Amino acid sequence: CSVEEVSRSDGYTF.

The V and J genes are TRBV5-1 and TRBJ2-7; TRBD2 might be the D (6 bases). Germline-derived CDR1 and CDR2 are SGHRS and YFSETQ. This CDR3 has 14 residues. The V and J ends lost 4 bases and 2 bases respectively, with 13 bases between them. CDR3: CASSADGGTYEQYF. In DNA, the CDR3 is TGCGCCAGCAGCGCTGACGGGGGAACCTACGAGCAGTACTTC.

The chain employs TRBV7-8 and TRBJ1-2; no clear D gene. Per the germline V gene, CDR1 is SGHVS and CDR2 is FQNEAQ. The CDR3 is made up of 15 amino acids. V gave up 1 base and J gave up 4 bases, with 13 bases separating them. CDR3 DNA: TGTGCCAGCAGCTTAGATGGGAAACGGGGCTATGGCTACACCTTC. Translated: CASSLDGKRGYGYTF.

V is TRBV10-3 and J is TRBJ2-5; 10 nucleotides align to TRBD1. CDR1 is ENHRY and CDR2 is SYGVKD in the germline V gene. The J segment lost 6 bases and the V segment lost 2 bases, leaving 6 bases of the junction unmatched. The CDR3 spans 15 residues. The CDR3 protein is CAISERQGARQTQYF. The CDR3 DNA sequence: TGTGCCATCAGTGAGAGACAGGGGGCGCGTCAGACCCAGTACTTC.

A few counts support this clone. The chain employs TRBV15 and TRBJ2-2; perhaps TRBD1 as D (7 bases). Germline values: CDR1 LNHNV, CDR2 YYDKDF (reference sequence). The V gene lost 3 bases and the J gene lost 6 bases, with 11 bases spanning the gap. This CDR3 spans 14 amino acids. The CDR3 nucleotides read TGTGCCACCAGCAGCAGGGGGGTATCCGGGGAGCTGTTTTTT. As protein: CATSSRGVSGELFF.

This chain links TRBV2 with TRBJ2-3; 7 bases agree with TRBD1. Germline V lookup: CDR1 SNHLY, CDR2 FYNNEI. With V trimmed by 6 bases and J by 2 bases, 5 bases remained unmatched. CDR3 size: 14 residues. The CDR3 sequence: CASREQGPTDTQYF. The CDR3 DNA reads as TGTGCCAGCAGGGAACAGGGGCCCACAGATACGCAGTATTTT.

This chain connects TRBV7-2 to TRBJ1-2; 9 positions match TRBD1. The CDR3 runs to 15 residues. The germline V gene has CDR1 SGHTA and CDR2 FQGNSA. J lost 8 bases, V lost 5 bases, and 12 bases had no gene match. DNA for the CDR3: TGTGCCAGCAGCCCAGACAGGGGGATTAATCAGGGCTACACCTTC. Its translation: CASSPDRGINQGYTF.

CDR3: CASSAGLFGPASYNEQFF. For the CDR3, the DNA is TGTGCCAGCAGCGCCGGACTATTTGGGCCCGCCTCCTACAATGAGCAGTTCTTC. V is TRBV11-3 and J is TRBJ2-1, with D possibly being TRBD2 (6 bases). V lost 5 bases, J lost 0 bases, and 20 bases lay in between. The germline V gene encodes CDR1 SGHNT and CDR2 YENEEA. The CDR3 totals 18 residues.

The chain employs TRBV10-2 and TRBJ1-3; D remains unclear. V was trimmed by 2 bases and J by 2 bases, leaving 4 bases between them. The CDR3 consists of 13 residues. The germline V gene has CDR1 WSHSY and CDR2 SAAADI. As DNA, the CDR3 is TGCGCCAGCAGTGAGACAGCTGGAAACACCATATATTTT. This encodes CASSETAGNTIYF.

The V gene is TRBV9, the J gene TRBJ2-7; TRBD1 agrees at 7 bases. The CDR3 has 16 amino acids. Germline V gene sequence: CDR1 SGDLS, CDR2 YYNGEE. Losses at the gene ends were 1 base for V and 0 bases for J; bases not matched to a gene: 7. The CDR3 nucleotides read TGTGCCAGCAGCGTACGGCAGGGGGTAAGCTCCTACGAGCAGTACTTC. Amino acid sequence: CASSVRQGVSSYEQYF.

This chain uses TRBV5-1 with TRBJ2-6, with 10 bases identical to TRBD1. The CDR3 is 17 amino acids. Per the germline V gene, CDR1 is SGHRS and CDR2 is YFSETQ. With V trimmed by 4 bases and J by 2 bases, 6 bases remained unmatched. The DNA of the CDR3 is TGCGCCAGCAGCACCGGACAGGGGGTGGCTGGGGCCAACGTCCTGACTTTC. Translated, it gives CASSTGQGVAGANVLTF.